This T cell receptor beta chain was obtained from a study of siplizumab effects on memory and regulatory T cells. Worth noting for this clone: No antigen is known for it.

Findings of the study overall: In siplizumab cultures, the suppressive function of proliferating Tregs remained unconfirmed.

Germline V gene data show CDR1 as SGHVS and CDR2 as FQNEAQ. V shed 4 bases and J shed 9 bases, with 15 bases lying between them. The CDR3 runs to 14 residues. TCRdb keeps only in-frame clones here, not all; method: immunoSEQ multiplex PCR. Of around 87,000 clones detected, just under 90% appear once; the ten largest clones hold 15%. Sequencing input: CD4+ T cells sorted from blood. This clonotype originated in a human donor in good health. The chain combines TRBV7-8 with TRBJ2-2; D possibly corresponds to TRBD1 (6 bases). The CDR3 reads CASSSTGFGRELFF. The CDR3 nucleotides are TGTGCCAGCAGCTCCACAGGGTTCGGCCGGGAGCTGTTTTTT.